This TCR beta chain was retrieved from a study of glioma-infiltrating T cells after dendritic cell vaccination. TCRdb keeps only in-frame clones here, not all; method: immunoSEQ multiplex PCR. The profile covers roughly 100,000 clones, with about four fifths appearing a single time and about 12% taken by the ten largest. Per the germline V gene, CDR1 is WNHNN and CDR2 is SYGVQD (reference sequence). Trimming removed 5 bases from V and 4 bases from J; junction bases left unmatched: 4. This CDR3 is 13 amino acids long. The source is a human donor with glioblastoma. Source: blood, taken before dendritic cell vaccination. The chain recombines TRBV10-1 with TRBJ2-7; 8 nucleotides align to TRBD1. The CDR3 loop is CASSLTGGYEQYF. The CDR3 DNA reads TGCGCCAGCAGTTTAACAGGGGGATACGAGCAGTACTTC.